This is a list of T cell receptor beta chains from one sample in a study of technical replicates of blood from several donors. Libraries were prepared by immunoSEQ multiplex PCR; TCRdb keeps only in-frame clonotypes and omits some of them. The table includes around 70,000 clones, roughly 96% detected once. Sequenced sample: T cells isolated from PBMCs. The origin of the receptors is a human donor in good health. Each CDR3 is given with its conserved first and last residue. A D gene is named only where the DNA matches it firmly. Clone size, where shown, is once, few, many, or a class for clones that have expanded.

TRBV9	TRBD2	TRBJ2-7	-	CASSGGLAGAQPEQYF	TGTGCCAGCAGCGGCGGACTAGCGGGAGCCCAACCCGAGCAGTACTTC
TRBV6-6	-	TRBJ2-7	-	CASSYYEGAYEQYF	TGTGCCAGCAGTTACTATGAAGGGGCCTACGAGCAGTACTTC
TRBV30	-	TRBJ2-1	-	CAWIWRGEQFF	TGTGCCTGGATCTGGCGGGGAGAGCAGTTCTTC
TRBV5-1	TRBD2	TRBJ2-3	-	CASSFGLAGPDTQYF	TGCGCCAGCAGCTTCGGACTAGCGGGGCCGGATACGCAGTATTTT
TRBV5-1	-	TRBJ2-6	-	CASSLQANGANVLTF	TGCGCCAGCAGCTTGCAGGCAAATGGGGCCAACGTCCTGACTTTC
TRBV7-3	TRBD2	TRBJ2-1	-	CASSLLRGENEQFF	TGTGCCAGCAGCTTACTACGGGGGGAGAATGAGCAGTTCTTC
TRBV6-1	TRBD1	TRBJ2-2	-	CALKGQGLNTGELFF	TGTGCCCTAAAGGGACAGGGTCTGAACACCGGGGAGCTGTTTTTT
TRBV9	TRBD1	TRBJ1-4	-	CASSADRGPPMAEKLFF	TGTGCCAGCAGCGCGGACAGGGGCCCTCCGATGGCGGAAAAACTGTTTTTT
TRBV6-1	TRBD1	TRBJ2-1	-	CASMKDRGSAEQFF	TGTGCCAGCATGAAGGACAGGGGGTCCGCTGAGCAGTTCTTC
TRBV7-9	TRBD2	TRBJ2-1	-	CASSLGGSAYNEQFF	TGTGCCAGCAGCTTAGGCGGGAGTGCTTACAATGAGCAGTTCTTC
TRBV9	-	TRBJ2-2	once	CASSKTGNTGELFF	TGTGCCAGCAGCAAGACAGGGAACACCGGGGAGCTGTTTTTT
TRBV7-6	-	TRBJ2-2	-	CASSPRVPRPGELFF	TGTGCCAGCAGCCCCAGGGTCCCTCGGCCCGGGGAGCTGTTTTTT
TRBV10-3	-	TRBJ2-1	few	CAISADNEQFF	TGTGCCATCAGTGCAGACAATGAGCAGTTCTTC
TRBV2	-	TRBJ2-2	-	CASKEAGGTGELFF	TGTGCCAGCAAGGAGGCCGGGGGAACCGGGGAGCTGTTTTTT
TRBV4-2	-	TRBJ1-4	-	CASSQDWQANEKLFF	TGTGCCAGCAGCCAAGACTGGCAGGCCAATGAAAAACTGTTTTTT
TRBV9	-	TRBJ2-7	-	CASSSSVGQLEKQYF	TGTGCCAGCAGCTCTAGCGTGGGCCAGCTGGAGAAGCAGTACTTC
TRBV5-4	TRBD1	TRBJ1-1	-	CASSFTGTGGYTEAFF	TGTGCCAGCAGCTTTACTGGGACAGGGGGCTACACTGAAGCTTTCTTT
TRBV6-1	TRBD1	TRBJ1-2	-	CASSEATGAIGGYTF	TGTGCCAGCAGTGAAGCTACAGGGGCGATTGGGGGCTACACCTTC
TRBV13	-	TRBJ2-6	once	CASTRGSGANVLTF	TGTGCCAGCACCAGGGGTTCTGGGGCCAACGTCCTGACTTTC
TRBV7-6	TRBD2	TRBJ2-7	-	CASSLGASGDSYEQYF	TGTGCCAGCAGCTTAGGGGCTAGCGGCGACTCCTACGAGCAGTACTTC
TRBV5-8	TRBD2	TRBJ2-2	-	CASSYGGDSGPNTGELFF	TGTGCCAGCAGCTATGGGGGTGATAGCGGGCCGAACACCGGGGAGCTGTTTTTT
TRBV5-1	-	TRBJ2-2	-	CASSPLQGGAGELFF	TGCGCCAGCAGCCCTCTACAGGGAGGGGCCGGGGAGCTGTTTTTT
TRBV7-8	TRBD1	TRBJ1-5	-	CASSLVRQGALQPQHF	TGTGCCAGCAGCTTAGTTCGTCAGGGGGCACTTCAGCCCCAGCATTTT
TRBV11-2	TRBD1	TRBJ2-5	-	CASSPKRTGFGGETQYF	TGTGCCAGCAGCCCAAAGCGGACAGGGTTCGGAGGAGAGACCCAGTACTTC
TRBV7-7	-	TRBJ1-5	-	CASSLPSGRTSNSNQPQHF	TGTGCCAGCAGCTTACCGTCGGGTAGGACTTCTAATAGCAATCAGCCCCAGCATTTT
TRBV4-1	-	TRBJ2-1	-	CASSARTVSSYNEQFF	TGCGCCAGCAGCGCCCGGACAGTTTCTTCCTACAATGAGCAGTTCTTC
TRBV4-1	TRBD1	TRBJ2-4	once	CASSRGQAIGLQNIQYF	TGCGCCAGCAGCCGAGGACAGGCTATCGGCTTACAAAACATTCAGTACTTC